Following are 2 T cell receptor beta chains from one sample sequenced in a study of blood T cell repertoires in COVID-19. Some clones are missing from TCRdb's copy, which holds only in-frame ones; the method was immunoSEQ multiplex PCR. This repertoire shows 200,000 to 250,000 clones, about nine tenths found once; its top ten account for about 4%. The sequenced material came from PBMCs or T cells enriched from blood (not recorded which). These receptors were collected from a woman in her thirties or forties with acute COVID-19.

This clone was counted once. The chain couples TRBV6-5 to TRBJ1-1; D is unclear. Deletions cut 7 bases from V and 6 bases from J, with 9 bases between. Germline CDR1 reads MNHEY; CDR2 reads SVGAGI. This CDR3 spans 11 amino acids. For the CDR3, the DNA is TGTGCCAGCATGGCCGGGTCTGAAGCTTTCTTT. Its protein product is CASMAGSEAFF.

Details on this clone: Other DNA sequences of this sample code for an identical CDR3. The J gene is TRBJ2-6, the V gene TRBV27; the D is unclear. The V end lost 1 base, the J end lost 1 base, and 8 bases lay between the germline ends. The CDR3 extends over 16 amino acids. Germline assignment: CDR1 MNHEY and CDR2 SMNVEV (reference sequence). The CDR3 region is CASSLYSSSGANVLTF. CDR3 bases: TGTGCCAGCAGTTTATACAGTTCTTCTGGGGCCAACGTCCTGACTTTC.